This TCR beta chain was recorded in a study of Graves' ophthalmopathy and Graves' hyperthyroidism. The CDR3 loop spans 14 amino acids. Study-level results: Blood also carried most expanded thyroid clonotypes exceeding 0.001 frequency.

Of note for this clonotype: Antigen specificity is unknown. At one end the junction does not follow the germline gene, possibly because of a read error.

Cases classed as stable hyperthyroidism had no ophthalmopathy within 18 months of follow-up. Beta-chain TCR CDR3 regions were amplified from RNA transcripts. First-round RT-PCR used HTBI primers; second-round multiplex PCR followed. Using its own MiXCR run on the multiplex PCR reads, TCRdb lists one record per CDR3 protein. The sample includes hundreds of thousands of distinct CDR3 sequences, 20% to 25% of them seen just once. Material: peripheral blood. The chain joins TRBV12-3 or TRBV12-4 to TRBJ2-6, with D possibly TRBD1 on 5 matching bases. The receptor was derived from a woman younger than 35 with stable Graves' hyperthyroidism. The CDR3 here is CASSSPSGANVLSF. The CDR3 region has the DNA TGTGCCAGCAGCTCTCCTTCTGGGGCCAACGTCCTGAGTTTC.